The table lists the clone carrying this T cell receptor (gamma chain) with many counts. Its antigen is not identified. The TCRdb protein, from a much larger clone, departs from this DNA's translation at residue 9, likely by read error; the protein shown derives from the DNA. Germline CDR1 and CDR2: GITISATS and ISYDGTV (reference sequence). The CDR3 is 13 residues long. V was pared by 0 bases and J by 8 bases, with 7 bases of the junction left unmatched. TCRdb reanalysed the multiplex PCR reads via CATT. This sample carries approximately 26,000 gamma-chain clones, around 2.9% of them seen once, and the ten largest clones take 25% to 40%. Flow sorting of PBMC yielded separate Vgamma9/Vdelta2+ and Vdelta2-negative gammadelta T cell populations for bulk repertoire analysis. These data come from a study of γδ T cells in repeated Plasmodium falciparum infection. Whole-study context: Malian children with intense seasonal malaria exposure were compared with matched Australian children.

Study-wide findings and caveats: Compared with Australian children, Malian Vdelta2-negative repertoires seemed more clonal, less diverse, less shared. Waves of new clonotype selection appeared after repeated controlled infections in Vdelta2-negative, largely Vdelta1+, gammadelta T cells.

The clonotype was recovered from a pool of human donors (malaria-infected and uninfected, not separated). Sequencing was performed on gamma-delta T cells from blood. The chain employs TRGV9 and TRGJ1 or TRGJ2. No J gene is reported in TCRdb; it was inferred here by comparing the DNA with germline. In DNA form, the CDR3 reads TGTGCCTTGTGGGAGGTGACGGATGATAAGAAACTCTTT. It encodes CALWEVTDDKKLF.